A single sample is the source of the 16 T cell receptor beta chains below, sequenced in a study of blood T cells in healthy people across ages. The use of a sample-barcoded 5' primer and a J-beta primer mix characterized a second PCR of roughly 6 to 11 cycles. TCRdb redid the calling of the 5' RACE reads with MiXCR, one entry per CDR3 protein. The sample comprises approximately 690,000 distinct CDR3 sequences, roughly 58% of which are singletons, and 30% to 45% rests with the top ten. The sample consisted of blood. These receptor sequences come from a man in his sixties in good health.

This rearrangement joins TRBV6-5 to TRBJ2-5; 10 nucleotides match TRBD1. Germline loops: CDR1 MNHEY, CDR2 SVGAGI. This CDR3 is built from 15 residues. Losses at the gene ends were 7 bases for V and 5 bases for J; bases not matched to a gene: 10. This CDR3 is CASTRWTGGRETQYF. The CDR3 nucleotides read TGTGCCAGCACCCGATGGACAGGGGGTAGGGAGACCCAGTACTTC.

This clonotype was counted between two and nine times. The V gene is TRBV18, the J gene TRBJ2-7, with D perhaps TRBD1 (6 bases). Germline CDR1 and CDR2: KGHSH and LQKENI. This CDR3 spans 14 amino acids. V was pared by 3 bases and J by 2 bases, with 11 bases between. The CDR3 spells CASSPGQFAYEQYF. DNA of the CDR3: TGTGCCAGCTCACCTGGACAGTTCGCCTACGAGCAGTACTTC.

The gene calls are TRBV20-1 and TRBJ2-3; D is ambiguous. The germline gives CDR1 DFQATT, CDR2 SNEGSKA (reference sequence). V lost 6 bases and J 4 bases, leaving 11 bases between the germline ends. The CDR3 has 12 amino acids. CDR3 loop: CSAPLGADTQYF. The CDR3 DNA follows: TGCAGTGCACCGCTGGGCGCAGATACGCAGTATTTT.

On this clonotype: A junction boundary mismatches the germline segment, possibly from a read error. The V gene is TRBV6-6, the J gene TRBJ2-3; 11 bases match TRBD2. This CDR3 has 16 residues. Germline V gives CDR1 MNHNY, CDR2 SVGAGI (reference sequence). The CDR3 loop is CASSLQLAGVTDTQDF. The CDR3 nucleotides read TGTGCCAGCAGTTTACAACTAGCGGGGGTGACAGATACGCAGGATTTT.

The rearrangement joins TRBV20-1 to TRBJ2-5, with 11 bases aligning to TRBD2. Germline V gives CDR1 DFQATT, CDR2 SNEGSKA (reference sequence). The CDR3 is 14 amino acids. With 5 bases clipped from V and 5 bases from J, the junction kept 7 bases outside the gene matches. The CDR3 nucleotides are TGCAGTGCTGAGCTAGCGGGGGGCGTGGAGACCCAGTACTTC. Amino acids: CSAELAGGVETQYF.

V usage is TRBV6-5 and J usage is TRBJ2-7, with D possibly being TRBD1 (6 bases). Germline V gene sequence: CDR1 MNHEY, CDR2 SVGAGI. The germline V and J ends were trimmed by 8 bases and 4 bases, with 18 bases remaining between them. The CDR3 covers 14 residues. This chain's CDR3 is CASGDSTGKYEQYF. The CDR3 DNA follows: TGTGCCAGCGGGGATTCGACAGGAAAATACGAGCAGTACTTC.

This clonotype was seen only a few times. The J gene is TRBJ2-7, the V gene TRBV4-1; TRBD1 aligns across 7 bases. J lost 2 bases, V lost 4 bases, and 8 bases had no gene match. From germline, CDR1 is MGHRA and CDR2 YSYEKL. The CDR3 covers 15 residues. The CDR3 is CASSPATGFPYEQYF. The CDR3 region has the DNA TGCGCCAGCAGCCCCGCGACAGGGTTCCCCTACGAGCAGTACTTC.

The chain couples TRBV12-3 or TRBV12-4 to TRBJ1-1; no firm D call. This CDR3 contains 13 residues. Trimming shortened V by 4 bases and J by 3 bases, and 9 bases separated the two germline ends. CDR3 coding DNA: TGTGCCAGCAGTTACCGGGTGTACACTGAAGCTTTCTTT. It is translated as CASSYRVYTEAFF.

The rearrangement links TRBV20-1 to TRBJ2-1, with 9 bases lining up with TRBD2. Germline values: CDR1 DFQATT, CDR2 SNEGSKA (reference sequence). CDR3 size: 14 residues. V shed 1 base, J shed 7 bases, and the junction held 5 bases outside the gene matches. Here the CDR3 DNA reads TGCAGTGCTAGAGTAGCGGGGGTCGTGAATGAGCAGTTCTTC. It is translated as CSARVAGVVNEQFF.

The chain is built from TRBV3-1 and TRBJ2-5; the match to TRBD2 covers 14 bases. There are 16 residues in the CDR3. CDR1 and CDR2 from the germline V gene are LGHDT and YNNKEL (reference sequence). Trimming removed 5 bases from V and 4 bases from J; junction bases left unmatched: 6. As DNA, the CDR3 is TGTGCCAGCAGCGGGACTAGCGGGGGAGGGAGAGAGACCCAGTACTTC. It encodes CASSGTSGGGRETQYF.

J is TRBJ2-1 and V is TRBV5-1; possibly TRBD1 for D (5 bases). The CDR3 contains 15 residues. The V gene's germline CDR1 is SGHRS and CDR2 YFSETQ. The V end was cut by 3 bases, the J end by 2 bases, with 12 bases between. CDR3 sequence (DNA): TGCGCCAGCAGCTCTAATAGGGGAACCTACAATGAGCAGTTCTTC. It translates to CASSSNRGTYNEQFF.

The V gene is TRBV27, the J gene TRBJ2-3; D tentatively fits TRBD1 or TRBD2 (6 bases each). From germline, CDR1 is MNHEY and CDR2 SMNVEV (reference sequence). V was pared by 9 bases and J by 2 bases, with 15 bases between. This CDR3 region has 14 residues. The CDR3 reads CASKGGDHTDTQYF. CDR3 nucleotides: TGTGCCAGTAAGGGGGGCGACCACACAGATACGCAGTATTTT.

This clonotype was detected many times. The chain couples TRBV3-1 to TRBJ2-5, with D unclear. The CDR3 is made up of 11 amino acids. The ends were cut back, 1 base at V and 5 bases at J, with 2 bases in the middle. Germline loops: CDR1 LGHDT, CDR2 YNNKEL (reference sequence). This CDR3 reads CASSQVETQYF. In DNA form, the CDR3 reads TGTGCCAGCAGCCAAGTCGAGACCCAGTACTTC.

The J gene is TRBJ1-2, the V gene TRBV11-2; D gene ambiguous. CDR1 and CDR2 from the germline V gene are SGHAT and FQNNGV. The V gene lost 5 bases and the J gene lost 3 bases, with 10 bases spanning the gap. The CDR3 contains 13 residues. CDR3 in DNA: TGTGCCAGCAGCCCCGGGATCTACTATGGCTACACCTTC. This gives the protein CASSPGIYYGYTF.

The chain employs TRBV6-1 and TRBJ2-6; possible D gene TRBD1, 6 bases. This CDR3 is built from 15 residues. Germline CDR1 and CDR2: MNHNS and SASEGT. V was clipped by 6 bases and J by 2 bases, with 11 bases between them. The CDR3 region is CASRGTNAGANVLTF. CDR3 DNA sequence: TGTGCCAGCAGGGGGACAAATGCTGGGGCCAACGTCCTGACTTTC.

The rearrangement joins TRBV5-1 to TRBJ2-2; 7 positions match TRBD1. This CDR3 spans 15 amino acids. In germline, CDR1 is SGHRS, CDR2 YFSETQ. Trimming at V came to 4 bases and at J to 6 bases, leaving 9 bases not matched to a gene. CDR3 in amino acids: CASSDRQGTAGELFF. The CDR3 nucleotides are TGCGCCAGCAGCGATCGACAGGGAACGGCCGGGGAGCTGTTTTTT.